Below, one T cell receptor beta chain is given with its context. This clone occurred once. Which antigen it targets is not known. There are no base qualities to consult, and no much larger clone falls within one base. The collaborating institutions used their own protocols to collect whole blood in K2EDTA tubes. For TCRbeta analysis, collaborators shipped samples as frozen whole blood, isolated PBMCs, or DNA extracted from either of those sample types. V and J are truncated by 0 bases and 0 bases respectively, leaving an intervening sequence of 7 bases. In the germline V gene (reference sequence), CDR1 corresponds to SGHKS and CDR2 to YYEKEE. From the cysteine up to the phenylalanine, the CDR3 has a length of 15 residues. The DNA shown is the 45-base CDR3, in frame from base 1. The data were obtained in a study of blood T cell repertoires in COVID-19 (dated by TCRdb to between 2020 and 2021). Background for the entire study: Samples from collaborators originated in the United States, Italy and Spain and spanned both the acute and convalescent phases of COVID-19. The prospective study material was composed of cDNA or gDNA derived from T cells, B-cell-depleted T cells, or PBMCs. The dataset comprised deeply sampled blood TCRbeta repertoires from subjects exposed to, actively infected with, or recovered from COVID-19. The repertoires were released in a freely available public database intended as a resource for research on the immune response to SARS-CoV-2. Samples came from the ongoing ImmuneRACE study (first 160 participants) plus 1,254 subjects from 6 global collaborators. Sample metadata almost always included a de-identified subject ID, COVID-19 status, age in years and sex. Where HLA class I and class II types were available, the types were taken from metadata supplied by the sample provider, not from assay-based typing.

Results and caveats for the whole study, not just this receptor: The quantity of clinical and demographic metadata differed by source and by participant and was supplied without curation.

TCRbeta CDR3 regions were amplified from genomic DNA using the immunoSEQ Assay, a bias-controlled multiplex PCR. From the authors' description of their analysis: The number of nucleated cells in each sample was estimated by amplification of reference gene primers within the assay. To quantify the absolute abundance of each unique TCRbeta CDR3 rearrangement, sequence reads were collapsed and filtered. Productive Simpson clonality was computed per sample as the square root of Simpson's diversity index over productive rearrangements. Imported from immuneACCESS, the table was reduced by TCRdb to in-frame sequences with V and J called. These copies leave out some clones; in studies compared against another copy, an unresolved V gene accounts for under half, and the cause of the remainder is not known. Clone size and V and J calls were adopted from that table, with D and trimming inferred from the DNA. Counted in this sample were some 220,000 clones; about four fifths of them appeared once. The ten largest clonotypes hold roughly 2.3% of the sample.

This sequence uses TRBV5-5 and TRBJ1-3; tentative D gene TRBD1, with 5 bases matching. This receptor was obtained from a woman aged 60 to 75 with acute or convalescent COVID-19. Sequencing was performed on peripheral blood. The sequenced DNA is TGTGCCAGCAGCTTGGACGGGGGCTCTGGAAACACCATATATTTT. Its product reads: CASSLDGGSGNTIYF.